Below, 19 T cell receptor beta chains from the same sample are listed, as sequenced in a study of Ad26.COV2.S vaccination and SARS-CoV-2 variants. As to treatment: around 19 received Ad26.COV2.S at low or high dose, single or two shots; 5 received placebo; per-sample allocation not given. At day 63 after the first vaccine or placebo injection, samples were drawn. The protocol was immunoSEQ multiplex PCR, while the TCRdb copy is restricted to in-frame clones and leaves out a portion. The repertoire holds about 400,000 clones, with 80% to 90% as singletons. The input for sequencing was peripheral blood, taken in a trial of Ad26.COV2.S vaccine versus placebo. The receptors here all came from a person aged 18-65 years who received the Ad26.COV2.S COVID-19 vaccine or a placebo.

The chain carries TRBV7-8 and TRBJ1-2, with 8 bases fitting TRBD1. The J segment lost 3 bases and the V segment lost 4 bases, leaving 4 bases of the junction unmatched. Germline V CDR1 and CDR2: SGHVS, FQNEAQ. This CDR3 has 14 amino acids. The CDR3 sequence is CASSSMTGDYGYTF. The CDR3 DNA is TGTGCCAGCAGCTCCATGACAGGGGACTATGGCTACACCTTC. Supplemented by reference TRBV7-8 and TRBJ1-2, the full variable domain reads GAGVSQSPRYKVAKRGQDVALRCDPISGHVSLFWYQQALGQGPEFLTYFQNEAQLDKSGLPSDRFFAERPEGSVSTLKIQRTQQEDSAVYLCASSSMTGDYGYTFGSGTRLTVV.

Only a few counts were recorded for this clone. V is TRBV12-1 and J is TRBJ2-4; TRBD2, the table's D call, lacks a check against the DNA. TRBV12-1 is noted as a pseudogene. This CDR3 comprises 12 residues. This chain's CDR3 is CARLAGEVIQYF. CDR3 DNA sequence: TGTGCCAGACTAGCGGGAGAGGTCATTCAGTACTTC.

The V and J genes are TRBV3-1 (or the pseudogene TRBV3-2) and TRBJ1-2; 7 positions match TRBD1. The CDR3 has 13 amino acids. The V gene's germline CDR1 is LGHDT and CDR2 YNNKEL (reference sequence). V was pared by 2 bases and J by 9 bases, with 6 bases of the junction left unmatched. The CDR3 bases are TGTGCCAGCAGCCAAAACAGGGGAGTAAGCTACACCTTC. Protein sequence: CASSQNRGVSYTF.

A few counts support this clone. The chain joins TRBV15 to TRBJ1-5; tentative D call: TRBD1 (6 bases). The CDR3 is 15 amino acids. Looked up from germline, CDR1 is LNHNV and CDR2 is YYDKDF (reference sequence). V lost 1 base and J lost 5, with 12 bases in between. In DNA, the CDR3 is TGTGCCACCAGCAGAGCATCAGGGGTCCATCAGCCCCAGCATTTT. Translation gives CATSRASGVHQPQHF.

The chain combines TRBV5-1 with TRBJ1-1; 11 bases fit TRBD1. CDR1 is SGHRS and CDR2 is YFSETQ in the germline V gene. CDR3 size: 15 residues. V shed 6 bases, J shed 0 bases, and the junction held 4 bases outside the gene matches. CDR3 sequence (DNA): TGCGCCAGCAACTCGGGACAGGGGGTGAACACTGAAGCTTTCTTT. It encodes CASNSGQGVNTEAFF.

The rearrangement joins TRBV6-5 to TRBJ2-1, with D possibly called TRBD1 or TRBD2 (6 bases each). The CDR3 extends over 15 amino acids. The germline V and J ends were trimmed by 8 bases and 10 bases, with 24 bases remaining between them. Looked up from germline, CDR1 is MNHEY and CDR2 is SVGAGI. The CDR3 sequence: CASYPRGRGAGEQFF. CDR3 nucleotides: TGTGCCAGCTATCCCAGGGGTAGGGGGGCCGGGGAGCAGTTCTTC.

The V gene is TRBV7-3, the J gene TRBJ2-6; D may be TRBD1 (6 bases). Germline V gene lookup returns CDR1 SGHTA and CDR2 FQGTGA. CDR3 length: 16 residues. The V gene lost 5 bases and the J gene lost 4 bases, with 15 bases spanning the gap. The CDR3 is CASSPRIGTGANVLTF. In DNA form, the CDR3 reads TGTGCCAGCAGCCCCAGAATAGGGACAGGGGCCAACGTCCTGACTTTC.

In this sample, this clone turned up many times. The V gene is TRBV15, the J gene TRBJ2-1; no definite D call. Trimming took 1 base from V and 6 from J, leaving 13 bases between them. The CDR3 sequence is 15 residues long. Germline CDR1 LNHNV, CDR2 YYDKDF (reference sequence). CDR3 in amino acids: CATSRAGVGGNEQFF. CDR3 nucleotide sequence: TGTGCCACCAGCAGAGCAGGTGTAGGTGGCAATGAGCAGTTCTTC. Variable domain in full (rest from reference TRBV15 and TRBJ2-1): DAMVIQNPRYQVTQFGKPVTLSCSQTLNHNVMYWYQQKSSQAPKLLFHYYDKDFNNEADTPDNFQSRRPNTSFCFLDIRSPGLGDTAMYLCATSRAGVGGNEQFFGPGTRLTVL.

This clone was seen just once. This chain uses TRBV9 with TRBJ2-1, with 7 bases that match TRBD1. The length of the CDR3 is 16 residues. Germline V gives CDR1 SGDLS, CDR2 YYNGEE. Germline trimming cut 2 bases from V and 6 bases from J; bases unmatched to any gene: 11. The CDR3 DNA reads as TGTGCCAGCAGCGTCCTCCGACAGGGCCTTAGCAATGAGCAGTTCTTC. Protein: CASSVLRQGLSNEQFF.

The rearrangement links TRBV15 to TRBJ2-3, with D possibly matching TRBD2 (5 bases). Trimming pared 5 bases from V and 2 bases from J, leaving 11 bases between. The CDR3 is 14 amino acids. CDR1 and CDR2 (germline): LNHNV, YYDKDF (reference sequence). The CDR3 loop reads CATSAGQDTDTQYF. The CDR3 DNA is TGTGCCACCAGCGCGGGCCAGGACACAGATACGCAGTATTTT.

The chain uses TRBV13 and TRBJ2-6; 11 nucleotides line up with TRBD1. The CDR3 is made up of 22 amino acids. Germline CDR1 is PRHDT and CDR2 is FYEKMQ (reference sequence). J gave up 0 bases and V 4 bases, and 17 bases lay outside the gene matches. The CDR3, as DNA: TGTGCCAGCAGCTCCTCACCCGAGACGGACAGGGGGCTCCTCTCTGGGGCCAACGTCCTGACTTTC. Amino acids: CASSSSPETDRGLLSGANVLTF.

The chain combines TRBV7-2 with TRBJ1-1; D call uncertain. The V gene's germline CDR1 is SGHTA and CDR2 FQGNSA. The CDR3 contains 11 residues. V was cut by 2 bases and J by 6 bases, with 4 bases left in between. CDR3 bases: TGTGCCAGCAGCTTAATCTCTGAAGCTTTCTTT. It translates to CASSLISEAFF.

The V call is TRBV14, the J call TRBJ1-1, with no clear D. Per germline, CDR1 SGHDN and CDR2 FVKESK. Trimming removed 1 base from V and 5 bases from J, with 23 bases in between. The CDR3 is 18 residues long. CDR3 in amino acids: CASSQAVFAGRASTEAFF. CDR3 nucleotide sequence: TGTGCCAGCAGCCAAGCAGTTTTCGCGGGCCGGGCAAGTACTGAAGCTTTCTTT.

The V and J genes are TRBV5-6 and TRBJ1-2; no definite D call. V lost 2 bases and J lost 3, with 8 bases in between. Germline values: CDR1 SGHDT, CDR2 YYEEEE. The CDR3 has 13 amino acids. The CDR3 nucleotides read TGTGCCAGCAGCTTAGTCCCCCACTATGGCTACACCTTC. This encodes CASSLVPHYGYTF.

The chain is built from TRBV7-9 and TRBJ1-5, with D unresolved. Per the germline V gene, CDR1 is SEHNR and CDR2 is FQNEAQ (reference sequence). The CDR3 has 14 residues. Trimming removed 4 bases from V and 1 base from J, with 8 bases in between. In nucleotides, the CDR3 is TGTGCCAGCAGCTCCGTTGGAAGCAATCAGCCCCAGCATTTT. It specifies CASSSVGSNQPQHF.

This clone was detected a few times. J is TRBJ1-1 and V is TRBV7-3; no clear D gene. V lost 6 bases, J lost 5 bases, and 10 bases lay in between. This CDR3 contains 12 residues. Looked up from germline, CDR1 is SGHTA and CDR2 is FQGTGA. This CDR3 is CASSQGGTEAFF. For the CDR3, the DNA is TGTGCCAGCAGTCAAGGTGGGACTGAAGCTTTCTTT.

This sequence joins TRBV3-1 (or the pseudogene TRBV3-2) and TRBJ2-1; 7 bases align to TRBD2. Germline trimming cut 1 base from V and 0 bases from J; bases unmatched to any gene: 6. The V gene's germline CDR1 is LGHDT and CDR2 YNNKEL (reference sequence). The CDR3 is 17 residues long. The CDR3 spells CASSQAPGGCSYNEQFF. Here the CDR3 DNA reads TGTGCCAGCAGCCAAGCACCCGGGGGGTGCTCCTACAATGAGCAGTTCTTC.

V is TRBV12-5 and J is TRBJ2-7; 7 positions match TRBD2. V lost 7 bases, J lost 1 base, and 10 bases stayed unmatched. The CDR3 totals 15 residues. Germline V gene sequence: CDR1 LGHNT, CDR2 FRNRAP. The CDR3 spells CASAPGLAASYEQYF. In DNA form, the CDR3 reads TGTGCTAGTGCTCCCGGTCTAGCGGCTTCCTACGAGCAGTACTTC. The full variable domain, in which reference TRBV12-5 and TRBJ2-7 provide the parts outside the CDR3, is DARVTQTPRHKVTEMGQEVTMRCQPILGHNTVFWYRQTMMQGLELLAYFRNRAPLDDSGMPKDRFSAEMPDATLATLKIQPSEPRDSAVYFCASAPGLAASYEQYFGPGTRLTVT.

V is TRBV24-1 and J is TRBJ1-2, with a weak D call TRBD1 (5 bases). Germline lookup yields CDR1 KGHDR and CDR2 SFDVKD. V was cut by 7 bases and J by 1 base, with 9 bases left in between. The CDR3 is made up of 13 amino acids. The CDR3 reads CATSRDSNYGYTF. The CDR3 nucleotides are TGTGCCACCAGCAGAGACAGTAACTATGGCTACACCTTC.